These T cell receptor beta chains were read from a single sample in a study of T cells in Graves' hyperthyroidism and ophthalmopathy. In TCRdb, the multiplex PCR reads were re-called with MiXCR into one record per CDR3 protein. Of nearly 600,000 distinct CDR3 sequences in the sample, approximately 15% were seen once. Sequenced: blood. The receptors derive from a woman under 30 with Graves' ophthalmopathy. Each CDR3 is given with its conserved first and last residue. D genes are given only for firm matches. Clone size is shown for a subset of rows, as once, few, many or a class of expanded clone.

J gene | clone size | CDR3 length | D gene | V gene | CDR3 protein | CDR3 DNA
TRBJ2-4 | many | 20 | - | TRBV6-6 | CASSYPDRTAHGVFKNIQYF | TGTGCCAGCAGTTACCCCGACCGAACGGCACACGGGGTCTTTAAAAACATTCAGTACTTC
TRBJ2-1 | - | 15 | TRBD2 | TRBV4-1 | CASSQDWTRLDEQFF | TGCGCCAGCAGCCAAGATTGGACTAGACTCGATGAGCAGTTCTTC
TRBJ2-7 | many | 14 | - | TRBV5-5 | CASSRRGPEGEQYF | TGTGCCAGCAGCAGACGGGGCCCGGAGGGGGAGCAGTACTTC
TRBJ2-5 | many | 18 | TRBD2 | TRBV7-2 | CASSPQLGAGGTSETQYF | TGTGCCAGCAGCCCGCAGTTAGGGGCGGGAGGGACCTCGGAGACCCAGTACTTC
TRBJ1-1 | many | 15 | - | TRBV7-3 | CASSAAGTVNTEAFF | TGTGCCAGCAGCGCTGCCGGGACGGTGAACACTGAAGCTTTCTTT
TRBJ1-3 | - | 14 | - | TRBV27 | CASSLTRLGNTIYF | TGTGCCAGCAGTTTGACACGCCTTGGAAACACCATATATTTT
TRBJ1-1 | many | 16 | - | TRBV28 | CASSLWGGLSNTEAFF | TGTGCCAGCAGCCTATGGGGGGGGCTTTCGAACACTGAAGCTTTCTTT
TRBJ2-5 | many | 16 | - | TRBV6-2/TRBV6-3 | CASMTPRRAAQETQYF | TGTGCCAGCATGACCCCCCGCCGGGCAGCCCAAGAGACCCAGTACTTC
TRBJ2-1 | few | 13 | TRBD2 | TRBV20-1 | CSASSGRGNEQFF | TGCAGTGCTAGTAGCGGGAGGGGGAATGAGCAGTTCTTC
TRBJ1-1 | many | 16 | TRBD1 | TRBV3-1 | CASSQGQGEWYTEAFF | TGTGCCAGCAGCCAAGGACAGGGGGAATGGTACACTGAAGCTTTCTTT
TRBJ2-1 | few | 17 | TRBD2 | TRBV13 | CASSSRGLAGPYNEQFF | TGTGCCAGCAGCTCCCGTGGACTAGCGGGTCCCTACAATGAGCAGTTCTTC
TRBJ1-2 | few | 14 | - | TRBV27 | CASSPQGPIYGYTF | TGTGCCAGCAGTCCCCAGGGGCCCATCTATGGCTACACCTTC
TRBJ1-6 | - | 15 | TRBD1 | TRBV15 | CATSRDGTGTSPLHF | TGTGCCACCAGCAGAGACGGGACAGGGACTTCACCCCTCCACTTT
TRBJ2-7 | many | 13 | - | TRBV28 | CASSLVGEYEQYF | TGTGCCAGCAGTTTAGTGGGGGAGTACGAGCAGTACTTC
TRBJ2-3 | - | 12 | TRBD1 | TRBV6-1 | CASRDRQGTQYF | TGTGCCAGCAGAGACCGACAGGGGACGCAGTATTTT
TRBJ2-7 | many | 14 | - | TRBV24-1 | CATSETNTGNEQYF | TGTGCCACCAGTGAAACAAACACAGGGAACGAGCAGTACTTC
TRBJ1-1 | many | 13 | - | TRBV20-1 | CSAKAPGWTEAFF | TGCAGTGCTAAAGCACCCGGGTGGACTGAAGCTTTCTTT
TRBJ2-3 | many | 15 | TRBD2 | TRBV18 | CASSPVAGVPDTQYF | TGTGCCAGCTCACCGGTAGCGGGAGTGCCAGATACGCAGTATTTT
TRBJ2-3 | many | 13 | - | TRBV12-3/TRBV12-4 | CASSTLRGNTQYF | TGTGCCAGCAGTACCCTTCGAGGGAATACGCAGTATTTT
TRBJ2-2 | few | 14 | - | TRBV18 | CASSPWDKTGELFF | TGTGCCAGCTCACCGTGGGACAAAACCGGGGAGCTGTTTTTT
TRBJ2-7 | - | 15 | TRBD2 | TRBV29-1 | CSVESSGRPSYEQYF | TGCAGCGTTGAATCTAGCGGGAGGCCCTCCTACGAGCAGTACTTC
TRBJ1-2 | few | 13 | - | TRBV25-1 | CASSDILGYGYTF | TGTGCCAGCAGTGATATCCTTGGCTATGGCTACACCTTC
TRBJ2-1 | many | 13 | TRBD2 | TRBV12-3/TRBV12-4 | CASSLGLAYEQFF | TGTGCCAGCAGTTTAGGACTAGCCTATGAGCAGTTCTTC
TRBJ2-3 | many | 20 | TRBD2 | TRBV28 | CASILTIGLAGNGSTDTQYF | TGTGCCAGCATCCTCACTATCGGACTAGCGGGTAACGGTAGTACAGATACGCAGTATTTT
TRBJ2-1 | many | 15 | TRBD1 | TRBV28 | CASTPGTGVHNEQFF | TGTGCCAGCACACCCGGGACAGGGGTACACAATGAGCAGTTCTTC
TRBJ1-5 | few | 13 | - | TRBV6-1 | CASSGMLDQPQHF | TGTGCCAGCAGTGGGATGTTAGATCAGCCCCAGCATTTT
TRBJ2-5 | many | 13 | - | TRBV12-3/TRBV12-4 | CASRRGAQETQYF | TGTGCCAGCAGGAGGGGGGCTCAAGAGACCCAGTACTTC
TRBJ2-7 | many | 15 | TRBD2 | TRBV7-9 | CASSPSTSRIGEQYF | TGTGCCAGCAGCCCATCGACTAGCAGGATCGGCGAGCAGTACTTC
TRBJ2-7 | - | 17 | TRBD2 | TRBV5-4 | CASSLAKASGDPYEQYF | TGTGCCAGCAGCTTGGCCAAGGCTAGCGGAGACCCCTACGAGCAGTACTTC
TRBJ1-3 | few | 13 | - | TRBV20-1 | CSAREGNGNTIYF | TGCAGTGCTAGAGAGGGGAATGGAAACACCATATATTTT
TRBJ1-5 | many | 14 | - | TRBV27 | CASSLDGWNQPQHF | TGTGCCAGCAGTTTAGATGGATGGAATCAGCCCCAGCATTTT
TRBJ2-4 | many | 17 | - | TRBV27 | CASSLRGGGLAKNIQYF | TGTGCCAGCAGTTTAAGAGGGGGGGGACTAGCCAAAAACATTCAGTACTTC
TRBJ2-5 | many | 15 | - | TRBV12-3/TRBV12-4 | CASSLVEAGRETQYF | TGTGCCAGCAGTTTGGTCGAGGCAGGCCGGGAGACCCAGTACTTC
TRBJ2-3 | many | 13 | - | TRBV11-2 | CASSFSGGDTQYF | TGTGCCAGCAGCTTTTCTGGGGGGGATACGCAGTATTTT
TRBJ2-1 | few | 16 | - | TRBV9 | CASSVDGGEGYNEQFF | TGTGCCAGCAGCGTAGATGGCGGAGAAGGCTACAATGAGCAGTTCTTC
TRBJ2-7 | few | 14 | - | TRBV2 | CASSDRGRTYEQYF | TGTGCCAGCAGTGATCGCGGCAGGACCTACGAGCAGTACTTC
TRBJ2-5 | - | 17 | - | TRBV5-1 | CASSLAGHGAFQETQYF | TGCGCCAGCAGCTTGGCCGGACACGGGGCCTTCCAAGAGACCCAGTACTTC
TRBJ2-7 | many | 11 | - | TRBV18 | CASSLDSEQYF | TGTGCCAGCTCACTAGACTCCGAGCAGTACTTC
TRBJ2-2 | few | 19 | TRBD1 | TRBV9 | CASSAYQTPGTGSRGELFF | TGTGCCAGCAGCGCCTATCAAACCCCGGGGACAGGGTCGCGCGGGGAGCTGTTTTTT
TRBJ1-5 | many | 15 | - | TRBV28 | CASSLNPVTAQPQHF | TGTGCCAGCAGTCTCAACCCCGTGACAGCTCAGCCCCAGCATTTT
TRBJ2-1 | many | 15 | TRBD2 | TRBV7-9 | CASSSTSGRGNEQFF | TGTGCCAGCAGCTCAACTAGCGGGAGGGGCAATGAGCAGTTCTTC
TRBJ2-1 | - | 17 | TRBD2 | TRBV24-1 | CATSDNGLAGVTAEQFF | TGTGCCACCAGTGACAACGGACTAGCGGGAGTAACGGCTGAGCAGTTCTTC
TRBJ1-2 | - | 16 | - | TRBV20-1 | CSARDPPDPSRNGYTF | TGCAGTGCTAGAGACCCCCCGGATCCCAGTCGCAATGGCTACACCTTC
TRBJ1-5 | - | 15 | - | TRBV28 | CASSGQGENNQPQHF | TGTGCCAGCAGTGGCCAAGGGGAGAACAATCAGCCCCAGCATTTT
TRBJ2-7 | many | 12 | - | TRBV6-1 | CASSRGRYEQYF | TGTGCCAGCAGCAGGGGTCGTTACGAGCAGTACTTC
TRBJ1-1 | few | 19 | TRBD1 | TRBV19 | CASSPRGPPVSRVNTEAFF | TGTGCCAGTAGTCCTAGGGGGCCTCCCGTTTCCAGGGTGAACACTGAAGCTTTCTTT
TRBJ2-5 | many | 14 | - | TRBV6-4 | CASSKAPGSETQYF | TGTGCCAGCAGTAAAGCCCCGGGCTCGGAGACCCAGTACTTC
TRBJ1-5 | many | 14 | - | TRBV10-3 | CAISTGYEGQPQHF | TGTGCCATCAGTACAGGGTACGAGGGTCAGCCCCAGCATTTT
TRBJ1-6 | few | 20 | TRBD1 | TRBV6-6 | CASSYPTPGGGGFYNSPLHF | TGTGCCAGCAGTTACCCTACCCCAGGGGGGGGGGGCTTTTATAATTCACCCCTCCACTTT
TRBJ2-7 | many | 14 | TRBD1 | TRBV5-1 | CASSGGQGNYEQYF | TGCGCCAGCAGCGGCGGACAGGGGAACTACGAGCAGTACTTC
TRBJ2-7 | many | 14 | TRBD1 | TRBV29-1 | CSVETGDSSYEQYF | TGCAGCGTTGAAACAGGGGACAGCTCCTACGAGCAGTACTTC
TRBJ2-5 | many | 15 | TRBD2 | TRBV5-1 | CASSLGTSGMGTQYF | TGCGCCAGCAGCTTGGGGACTAGCGGGATGGGGACCCAGTACTTC
TRBJ2-1 | many | 13 | TRBD2 | TRBV9 | CASSVAGGSEQFF | TGTGCCAGCAGCGTAGCGGGGGGGAGTGAGCAGTTCTTC
TRBJ1-3 | - | 12 | - | TRBV12-3/TRBV12-4 | CASSFGRYTIYF | TGTGCCAGCAGTTTCGGACGGTACACCATATATTTT
TRBJ2-3 | many | 14 | TRBD2 | TRBV6-1 | CASSSAGGTDTQYF | TGTGCCAGCTCCTCAGCGGGAGGCACAGATACGCAGTATTTT